What follows describes a single T cell receptor beta chain. What it recognizes is unknown. With the Oncomine TCR Beta short-read assay, DNA from cultured CD4+ T cells was sequenced. TCRdb used MiXCR to reprocess the PCR reads, holding one entry per CDR3 protein. The sample holds over 10,000 distinct CDR3 sequences, approximately 56% seen once. This sample is drawn from a study of vaccination and CD4 T cells after COVID-19. The overall study: Overlapping peptides of the spike proteins of SARS-CoV-2, HCoV-NL63, HCoV-OC43 and HCoV-229E were used for cell stimulation.

Trimming removed 2 bases from V and 5 bases from J; junction bases left unmatched: 2. From germline, CDR1 is SNHLY and CDR2 FYNNEI. The CDR3 totals 14 residues. Indicated treatment: roughly ten-day PBMC culture with coronavirus spike peptide pools or control peptides (ViraFEST assay). Dates of positive PCR ran from March to December 2020, before US Alpha, Beta and Delta variants. The receptor was derived from a human donor who had recovered from COVID-19. The sample was CD4+ T cells from blood, cultured in vitro. The rearrangement uses TRBV2 and TRBJ2-5, with 10 bases identical to TRBD2. CDR3 nucleotides: TGTGCCAGCAGTGAACTAGCGGGAGTGGAGACCCAGTACTTC. Translating gives CASSELAGVETQYF. The variable domain in full, completed from reference TRBV2 and TRBJ2-5, reads EPEVTQTPSHQVTQMGQEVILRCVPISNHLYFYWYRQILGQKVEFLVSFYNNEISEKSEIFDDQFSVERPDGSNFTLKIRSTKLEDSAMYFCASSELAGVETQYFGPGTRLLVL.